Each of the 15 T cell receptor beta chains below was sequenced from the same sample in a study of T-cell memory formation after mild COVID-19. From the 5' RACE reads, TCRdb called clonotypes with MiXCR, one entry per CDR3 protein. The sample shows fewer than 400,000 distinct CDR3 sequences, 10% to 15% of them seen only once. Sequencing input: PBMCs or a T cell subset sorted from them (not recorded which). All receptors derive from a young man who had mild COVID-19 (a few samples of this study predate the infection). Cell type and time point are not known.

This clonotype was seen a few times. The CDR3 nucleotides are TGTGCCAGCAGTTACGAGGGGACGGGGAGCTCCTACGAGCAGTACTTC. This encodes CASSYEGTGSSYEQYF. The chain employs TRBV6-2 or TRBV6-3 and TRBJ2-7; D is perhaps TRBD1 or TRBD2 (5 bases each). Trimming left V 2 bases short and J 0 bases short, with 14 bases between. Germline V gives CDR1 MNHEY, CDR2 SVGEGT. The CDR3 has 16 amino acids.

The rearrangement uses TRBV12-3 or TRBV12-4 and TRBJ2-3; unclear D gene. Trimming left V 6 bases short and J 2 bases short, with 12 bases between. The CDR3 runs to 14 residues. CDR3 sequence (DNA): TGTGCCAGCAGGCCCGCGGCATTCACAGATACGCAGTATTTT. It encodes CASRPAAFTDTQYF.

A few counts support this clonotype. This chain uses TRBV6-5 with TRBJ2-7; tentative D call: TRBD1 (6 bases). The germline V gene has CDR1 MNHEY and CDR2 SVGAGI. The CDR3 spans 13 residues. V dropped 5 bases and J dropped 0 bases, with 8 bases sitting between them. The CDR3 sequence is CASSGDNSYEQYF. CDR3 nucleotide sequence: TGTGCCAGCAGTGGGGACAACTCCTACGAGCAGTACTTC.

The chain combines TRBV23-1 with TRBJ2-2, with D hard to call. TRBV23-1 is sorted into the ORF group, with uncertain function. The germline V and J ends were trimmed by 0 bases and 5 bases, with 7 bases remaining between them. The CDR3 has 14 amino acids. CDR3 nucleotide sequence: TGCGCCAGCAGTCAATCTACGGCTACCGGGGAGCTGTTTTTT. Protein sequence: CASSQSTATGELFF.

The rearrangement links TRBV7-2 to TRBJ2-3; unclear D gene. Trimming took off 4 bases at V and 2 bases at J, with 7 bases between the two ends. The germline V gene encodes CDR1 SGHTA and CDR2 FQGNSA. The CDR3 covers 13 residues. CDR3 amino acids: CASSSLFTDTQYF. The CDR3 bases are TGTGCCAGCAGCTCCCTATTCACAGATACGCAGTATTTT.

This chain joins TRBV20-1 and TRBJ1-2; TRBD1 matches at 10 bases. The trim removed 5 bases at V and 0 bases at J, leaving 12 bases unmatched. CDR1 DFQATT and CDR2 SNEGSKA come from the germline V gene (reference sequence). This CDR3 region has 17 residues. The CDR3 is CSAPGTGAQLANYGYTF. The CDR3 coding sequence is TGCAGTGCTCCAGGGACAGGGGCCCAACTAGCTAACTATGGCTACACCTTC.

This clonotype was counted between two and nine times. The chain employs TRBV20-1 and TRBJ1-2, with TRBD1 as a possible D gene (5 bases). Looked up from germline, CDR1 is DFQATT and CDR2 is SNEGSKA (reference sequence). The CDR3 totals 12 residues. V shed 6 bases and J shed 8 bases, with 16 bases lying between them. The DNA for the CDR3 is TGCAGTGCAACGGGAGGGGATCGCGGCTACACCTTC. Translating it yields CSATGGDRGYTF.

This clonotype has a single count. The CDR3 bases are TGTGCCAGCAACCCCACCCGGGGGCAGTCCTACGAGCAGTACTTC. This translates into CASNPTRGQSYEQYF. V is TRBV5-5 and J is TRBJ2-7; D could derive from TRBD1 or TRBD2 (6 bases each). CDR1 is SGHKS, CDR2 YYEKEE, per germline (reference sequence). The CDR3 is 15 residues long. Trimming stripped 6 bases from V and 1 base from J, with 17 bases between.

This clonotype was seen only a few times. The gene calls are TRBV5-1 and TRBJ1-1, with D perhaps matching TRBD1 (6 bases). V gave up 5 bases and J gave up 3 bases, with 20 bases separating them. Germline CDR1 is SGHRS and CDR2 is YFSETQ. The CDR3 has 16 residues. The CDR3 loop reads CASRLTGPLLDTEAFF. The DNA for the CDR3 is TGCGCCAGCAGACTTACAGGGCCCCTCCTTGACACTGAAGCTTTCTTT.

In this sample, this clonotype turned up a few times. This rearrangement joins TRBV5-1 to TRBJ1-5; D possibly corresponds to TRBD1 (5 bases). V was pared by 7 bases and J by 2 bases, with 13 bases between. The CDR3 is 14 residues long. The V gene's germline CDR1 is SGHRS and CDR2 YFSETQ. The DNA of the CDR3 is TGCGCCAGCCGGGACGCAGGCGGCAATCAGCCCCAGCATTTT. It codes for CASRDAGGNQPQHF. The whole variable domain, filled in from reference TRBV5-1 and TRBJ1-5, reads KAGVTQTPRYLIKTRGQQVTLSCSPISGHRSVSWYQQTPGQGLQFLFEYFSETQRNKGNFPGRFSGRQFSNSRSEMNVSTLELGDSALYLCASRDAGGNQPQHFGDGTRLSIL.

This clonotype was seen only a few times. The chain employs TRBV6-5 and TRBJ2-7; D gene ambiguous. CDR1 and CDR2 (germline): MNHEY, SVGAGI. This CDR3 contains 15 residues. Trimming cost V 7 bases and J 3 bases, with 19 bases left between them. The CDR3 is CASKVQVDGDYEQYV. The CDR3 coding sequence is TGTGCCAGCAAAGTTCAGGTGGACGGAGACTACGAGCAGTACGTC.

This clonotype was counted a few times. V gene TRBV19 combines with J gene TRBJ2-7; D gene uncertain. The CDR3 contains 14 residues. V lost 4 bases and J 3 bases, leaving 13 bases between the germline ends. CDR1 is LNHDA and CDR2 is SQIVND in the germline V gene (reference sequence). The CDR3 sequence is CASSTFLGNYEQYF. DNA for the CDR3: TGTGCCAGTAGTACCTTTCTCGGTAACTACGAGCAGTACTTC. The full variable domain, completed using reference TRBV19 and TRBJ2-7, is DGGITQSPKYLFRKEGQNVTLSCEQNLNHDAMYWYRQDPGQGLRLIYYSQIVNDFQKGDIAEGYSVSREKKESFPLTVTSAQKNPTAFYLCASSTFLGNYEQYFGPGTRLTVT.

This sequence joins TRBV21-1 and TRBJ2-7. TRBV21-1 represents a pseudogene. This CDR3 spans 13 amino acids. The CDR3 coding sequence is TGTGCCAGCAGCAAAGTTGGACCCTGCGAGCAGTACTTC. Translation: CASSKVGPCEQYF.

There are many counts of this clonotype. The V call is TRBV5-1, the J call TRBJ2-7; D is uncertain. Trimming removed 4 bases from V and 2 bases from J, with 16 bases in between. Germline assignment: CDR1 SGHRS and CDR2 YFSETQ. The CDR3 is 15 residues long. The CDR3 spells CASSLLPGETYEQYV. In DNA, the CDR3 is TGCGCCAGCAGCCTTCTTCCAGGTGAGACCTACGAGCAGTACGTC.

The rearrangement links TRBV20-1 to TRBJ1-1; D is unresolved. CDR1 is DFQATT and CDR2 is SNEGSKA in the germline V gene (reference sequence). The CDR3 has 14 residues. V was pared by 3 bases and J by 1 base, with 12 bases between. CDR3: CSASAGVTNTEAFF. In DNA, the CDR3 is TGCAGTGCTAGTGCCGGGGTGACGAACACTGAAGCTTTCTTT.